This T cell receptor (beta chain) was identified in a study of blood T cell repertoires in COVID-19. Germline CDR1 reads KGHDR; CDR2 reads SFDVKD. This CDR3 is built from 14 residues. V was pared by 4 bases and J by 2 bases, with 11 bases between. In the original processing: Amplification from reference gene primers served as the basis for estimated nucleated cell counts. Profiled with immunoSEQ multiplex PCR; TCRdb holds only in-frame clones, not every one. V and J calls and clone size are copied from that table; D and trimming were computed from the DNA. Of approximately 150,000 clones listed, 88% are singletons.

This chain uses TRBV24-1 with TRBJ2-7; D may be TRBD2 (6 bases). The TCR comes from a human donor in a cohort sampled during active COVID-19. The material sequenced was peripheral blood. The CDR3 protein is CATSDWTTPYEQYF. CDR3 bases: TGTGCCACCAGTGACTGGACTACTCCCTACGAGCAGTACTTC.